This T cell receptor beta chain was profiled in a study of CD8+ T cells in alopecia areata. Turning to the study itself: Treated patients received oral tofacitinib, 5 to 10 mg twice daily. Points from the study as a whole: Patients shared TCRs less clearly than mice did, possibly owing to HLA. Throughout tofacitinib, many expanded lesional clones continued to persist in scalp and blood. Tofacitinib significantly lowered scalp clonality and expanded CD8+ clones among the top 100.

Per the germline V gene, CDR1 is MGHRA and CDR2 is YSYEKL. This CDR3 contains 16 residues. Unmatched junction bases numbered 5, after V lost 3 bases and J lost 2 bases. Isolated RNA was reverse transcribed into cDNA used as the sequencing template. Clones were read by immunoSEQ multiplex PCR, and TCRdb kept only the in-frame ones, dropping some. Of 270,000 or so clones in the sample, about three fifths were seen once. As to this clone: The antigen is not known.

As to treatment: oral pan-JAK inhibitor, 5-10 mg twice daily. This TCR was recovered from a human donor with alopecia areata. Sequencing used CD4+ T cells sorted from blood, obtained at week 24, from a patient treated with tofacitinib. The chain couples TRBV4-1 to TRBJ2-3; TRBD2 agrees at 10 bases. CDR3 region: CASSHRLAGATDTQYF. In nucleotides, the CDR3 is TGCGCCAGCAGCCATAGGCTAGCGGGAGCCACAGATACGCAGTATTTT.